Listed here are 19 T cell receptor beta chains from one sample, sequenced in a study of CD8+ T cells in alopecia areata. Sequencing relied on a cDNA template that was reverse transcribed from extracted RNA. Here immunoSEQ multiplex PCR was the method, and the copy in TCRdb shows in-frame clones only, minus some. Counted here are hundreds of thousands of clones, 65% to 70% occurring once; the ten biggest clones make up under 1.5%. The material sequenced was CD4+ T cells sorted from blood, taken at week 0. The receptors originated from a human donor with alopecia areata.

This chain links TRBV2 with TRBJ2-3, with D possibly TRBD2 on 8 matching bases. The CDR3 is 17 residues long. V was shortened by 5 bases and J by 5 bases, with 23 bases between the two germline ends. Germline V gene data show CDR1 as SNHLY and CDR2 as FYNNEI. CDR3 loop: CASSPPGGTDQQDTQYF. The CDR3 DNA sequence: TGTGCCAGCAGTCCCCCGGGGGGGACAGATCAGCAAGATACGCAGTATTTT.

The rearrangement uses TRBV25-1 and TRBJ2-5, with D possibly TRBD2 on 6 matching bases. Trimming took off 4 bases at V and 2 bases at J, with 11 bases between the two ends. The length of the CDR3 is 14 residues. Looked up from germline, CDR1 is MGHDK and CDR2 is SYGVNS. CDR3 region: CASSAYRGQETQYF. Here the CDR3 DNA reads TGTGCCAGCAGTGCCTACCGGGGGCAAGAGACCCAGTACTTC.

In this sample, this clone turned up a few times. The J gene is TRBJ1-4, the V gene TRBV30; D is unclear. The CDR3 extends over 14 amino acids. In germline, CDR1 is GTSNPN, CDR2 SVGIG (reference sequence). V was pared by 0 bases and J by 5 bases, with 10 bases between. The DNA for the CDR3 is TGTGCCTGGAGTGTGGAGACTAACAATGAAAAACTGTTTTTT. Translated: CAWSVETNNEKLFF. Combining the CDR3 with reference TRBV30 and TRBJ1-4 gives the whole variable domain SQTIHQWPATLVQPVGSPLSLECTVEGTSNPNLYWYRQAAGRGLQLLFYSVGIGQISSEVPQNLSASRPQDRQFILSSKKLLLSDSGFYLCAWSVETNNEKLFFGSGTQLSVL.

This clone was detected only once. This sequence joins TRBV5-6 and TRBJ2-7, with D uncertain. This CDR3 contains 14 residues. CDR1 SGHDT and CDR2 YYEEEE come from the germline V gene. Trimming shortened V by 4 bases and J by 0 bases, and 11 bases separated the two germline ends. DNA for the CDR3: TGTGCCAGCAGCGTGACTCCCAGCTCCTACGAGCAGTACTTC. This codes for CASSVTPSSYEQYF.

The chain recombines TRBV30 with TRBJ1-2, with D hard to call. The V end was cut by 0 bases, the J end by 7 bases, with 15 bases between. This CDR3 has 14 amino acids. Looked up from germline, CDR1 is GTSNPN and CDR2 is SVGIG (reference sequence). The DNA for the CDR3 is TGTGCCTGGAGTGTAGTGCGGGGAAGTGGTGGCTACACCTTC. Amino acid sequence: CAWSVVRGSGGYTF.

The chain carries TRBV29-1 and TRBJ2-3; D is unresolved. Germline values: CDR1 SQVTM, CDR2 ANQGSEA. Between the trimmed V and J ends, which lost 6 bases and 6 bases, there was a span of 16 bases. The CDR3 contains 13 residues. CDR3 region: CSVQALNGDTQYF. CDR3 DNA: TGCAGCGTGCAGGCCCTCAATGGGGATACGCAGTATTTT.

V is TRBV5-1 and J is TRBJ1-5; maybe TRBD1 (5 bases). The CDR3 is 13 amino acids. Germline values: CDR1 SGHRS, CDR2 YFSETQ. V lost 4 bases and J lost 9, with 14 bases in between. The CDR3 coding sequence is TGCGCCAGCAGCCAAGAGGGGAGTACGCCCCAGCATTTT. Protein: CASSQEGSTPQHF.

The rearrangement uses TRBV27 and TRBJ2-3, with a weak D call TRBD1 (5 bases). CDR1 is MNHEY, CDR2 SMNVEV, per germline (reference sequence). V lost 4 bases and J lost 1, with 15 bases in between. The CDR3 is made up of 16 amino acids. The CDR3 coding sequence is TGTGCCAGCAGTTCCCTTAGGGGTATCGGCACAGATACGCAGTATTTT. Its translation is CASSSLRGIGTDTQYF.

The CDR3 spells CASSPLAGETQYF. The CDR3 DNA is TGTGCCAGCTCACCACTAGCGGGGGAGACCCAGTACTTC. The chain joins TRBV18 to TRBJ2-5; 8 bases fit TRBD2. The trim removed 1 base at V and 5 bases at J, leaving 0 bases unmatched. The CDR3 has 13 amino acids. CDR1 KGHSH and CDR2 LQKENI come from the germline V gene.

This clone was counted a few times. Different DNA sequences within this sample yield the same CDR3. The V gene is TRBV7-3, the J gene TRBJ1-1; D is perhaps TRBD1 (6 bases). The V gene's germline CDR1 is SGHTA and CDR2 FQGTGA. With 2 bases removed from V and 2 bases from J, the gap between germline ends came to 9 bases. CDR3 length: 14 amino acids. The CDR3 nucleotides read TGTGCCAGCAGCTTAGGACAGAGCAACACTGAAGCTTTCTTT. Translating gives CASSLGQSNTEAFF.

In this sample, this clone turned up a few times. The chain has TRBV15 and TRBJ1-1, with D hard to call. Trimming shortened V by 1 base and J by 6 bases, and 9 bases separated the two germline ends. CDR1 and CDR2 from the germline V gene are LNHNV and YYDKDF (reference sequence). The CDR3 sequence is 13 residues long. CDR3 coding DNA: TGTGCCACCAGCAGAGGCGCGGAGCCTGAAGCTTTCTTT. Translated, it gives CATSRGAEPEAFF.

This chain uses TRBV6-6 with TRBJ2-7, with 8 nucleotides matching TRBD1. The germline gives CDR1 MNHNY, CDR2 SVGAGI (reference sequence). The CDR3 has 13 amino acids. V dropped 5 bases and J dropped 4; count of bases not matched to a gene: 4. The chain's CDR3 is CASSNRQGYEQYF. The CDR3 DNA follows: TGTGCCAGCAGTAATCGACAGGGGTACGAGCAGTACTTC.

The CDR3 nucleotides read TGTGCCAGCAGCCGCAGGGAGTACTACGAGCAGTACTTC. Its translation is CASSRREYYEQYF. The V and J genes are TRBV9 and TRBJ2-5; perhaps D is TRBD1 or TRBD2 (5 bases each). The J call could be wrong; TRBJ2-7 is a better fit for the DNA end. Germline CDR1 SGDLS, CDR2 YYNGEE. CDR3 size: 13 residues.

The rearrangement joins TRBV30 to TRBJ2-3; D is perhaps TRBD1 (6 bases). Germline V gene data show CDR1 as GTSNPN and CDR2 as SVGIG (reference sequence). V was clipped by 4 bases and J by 2 bases, with 13 bases between them. The CDR3 extends over 14 amino acids. CDR3 in amino acids: CAWKLLGATDTQYF. The CDR3 nucleotides are TGTGCCTGGAAGTTGTTGGGGGCCACAGATACGCAGTATTTT.

Many counts were recorded for this clone. The V call is TRBV2, the J call TRBJ1-5; D is uncertain. This CDR3 contains 12 residues. Deletions cut 2 bases from V and 7 bases from J, with 6 bases between. Germline V CDR1 and CDR2: SNHLY, FYNNEI. CDR3 bases: TGTGCCAGCAGTGAACCCAGGCAGCCCCAGCATTTT. Translated: CASSEPRQPQHF. Together with reference TRBV2 and TRBJ1-5, the CDR3 gives the full variable domain: EPEVTQTPSHQVTQMGQEVILRCVPISNHLYFYWYRQILGQKVEFLVSFYNNEISEKSEIFDDQFSVERPDGSNFTLKIRSTKLEDSAMYFCASSEPRQPQHFGDGTRLSIL.

This clone came up once. The chain is built from TRBV15 and TRBJ2-3; 13 positions match TRBD2. With V trimmed by 3 bases and J by 2 bases, 2 bases remained unmatched. The germline gives CDR1 LNHNV, CDR2 YYDKDF (reference sequence). This CDR3 contains 16 residues. The CDR3 DNA follows: TGTGCCACCAGCAGGGGACTAGCGGGGAACACAGATACGCAGTATTTT. Its translation: CATSRGLAGNTDTQYF.

The V gene is TRBV25-1, the J gene TRBJ2-1; D is tentatively TRBD1 or TRBD2 (5 bases each). The V gene's germline CDR1 is MGHDK and CDR2 SYGVNS. The CDR3 extends over 15 amino acids. V lost 7 bases, J lost 7 bases, and 20 bases lay in between. CDR3 DNA: TGTGCCAGCACCATTTACCGGGGCTCGGGGAATGAGCAGTTCTTC. Residues: CASTIYRGSGNEQFF. Using reference TRBV25-1 and TRBJ2-1 for the parts outside the CDR3, the full variable domain is EADIYQTPRYLVIGTGKKITLECSQTMGHDKMYWYQQDPGMELHLIHYSYGVNSTEKGDLSSESTVSRIRTEHFPLTLESARPSHTSQYLCASTIYRGSGNEQFFGPGTRLTVL.

This clone was detected only a few times. The chain links TRBV15 to TRBJ2-1; D may correspond to TRBD1 or TRBD2 (5 bases each). V was trimmed by 1 base and J by 0 bases, leaving 7 bases between them. From germline, CDR1 is LNHNV and CDR2 YYDKDF (reference sequence). There are 15 residues in the CDR3. The CDR3 loop reads CATSRGGSSYNEQFF. The CDR3 region has the DNA TGTGCCACCAGCAGAGGGGGGAGCTCCTACAATGAGCAGTTCTTC.

V is TRBV5-1 and J is TRBJ1-3; D is unclear. With 4 bases removed from V and 0 bases from J, the gap between germline ends came to 8 bases. CDR1 is SGHRS and CDR2 is YFSETQ in the germline V gene. The length of the CDR3 is 14 residues. CDR3 coding DNA: TGCGCCAGCAGCAAGACGACCTCTGGAAACACCATATATTTT. Protein: CASSKTTSGNTIYF.